These 20 T cell receptor beta chains originate from one sample sequenced in a study of blood T cell repertoires in COVID-19 (dated by TCRdb to 2020 to 2022). The method was the immunoSEQ multiplex PCR assay. In its TCRdb copy, this immuneACCESS table keeps in-frame sequences only and misses some clones. Where compared with another copy, unresolved V genes explain less than half of these, and the others have no known cause. This sample holds approximately 130,000 clones; approximately 80% were observed only once. The top ten clonotypes cover about an eighth of the sample. Sequenced material: peripheral blood. The receptor source for this set is a human donor in a cohort sampled during active COVID-19.

J is TRBJ2-1 and V is TRBV7-9, with 10 nucleotides matching TRBD2. Germline V gene lookup returns CDR1 SEHNR and CDR2 FQNEAQ (reference sequence). The J segment lost 0 bases and the V segment lost 1 base, leaving 9 bases of the junction unmatched. The CDR3 loop spans 19 amino acids. CDR3 bases: TGTGCCAGCAGCTTAGGAGGTCTAGCGGGGGTCCCCTCCTACAATGAGCAGTTCTTC. Protein product: CASSLGGLAGVPSYNEQFF.

Of note for this clone: The junction departs from the called germline gene at one end, perhaps through a read error. V and J are TRBV27 and TRBJ2-5; D might be TRBD2 (5 bases). There are 11 residues in the CDR3. CDR1 is MNHEY, CDR2 SMNVEV, per germline (reference sequence). CDR3 amino acids: CLSTGQETQYF. DNA for the CDR3: TGCCTTTCTACGGGACAAGAGACCCAGTACTTC.

V usage is TRBV24-1 and J usage is TRBJ1-1, with D perhaps matching TRBD1 (6 bases). V was trimmed by 7 bases and J by 1 base, leaving 9 bases between them. The length of the CDR3 is 13 residues. The germline V gene has CDR1 KGHDR and CDR2 SFDVKD. The CDR3 protein is CATRAGANTEAFF. The CDR3 DNA sequence: TGTGCCACCAGAGCGGGGGCGAACACTGAAGCTTTCTTT.

The chain uses TRBV6-5 and TRBJ2-1, with 13 bases fitting TRBD2. V was pared by 2 bases and J by 7 bases, with 5 bases of the junction left unmatched. The CDR3 loop spans 16 amino acids. Germline loops: CDR1 MNHEY, CDR2 SVGAGI. CDR3 sequence (DNA): TGTGCCAGCAGTTACACTAGCGGGGGGGCGGGTAATGAGCAGTTCTTC. It specifies CASSYTSGGAGNEQFF.

The rearrangement uses TRBV6-1 and TRBJ1-2, with D perhaps TRBD1 (5 bases). The CDR3 sequence is 14 residues long. V was shortened by 3 bases and J by 4 bases, with 12 bases between the two germline ends. Germline V gives CDR1 MNHNS, CDR2 SASEGT. CDR3 residues: CASSEVGASYGYTF. The CDR3 DNA reads TGTGCCAGCAGTGAGGTAGGGGCCTCCTATGGCTACACCTTC.

This chain links TRBV4-3 with TRBJ1-2, with 10 bases identical to TRBD1. The CDR3 is 15 amino acids. The V gene's germline CDR1 is LGHNA and CDR2 YSLEER. Unmatched junction bases numbered 9, after V lost 8 bases and J lost 3 bases. Here the CDR3 DNA reads TGCGCCAGCCGGGGCGGTGGGACAGGGGACTATGGCTACACCTTC. The encoded protein is CASRGGGTGDYGYTF.

V gene TRBV7-5 combines with J gene TRBJ2-5; the table's D gene call, TRBD1, was not cross checked with the DNA. TRBV7-5 is marked as a pseudogene. CDR3 length: 14 amino acids. The CDR3 is CARSLVGRRETQYF. Written as DNA, the CDR3 is TGTGCCAGAAGCTTAGTTGGCCGCCGCGAGACCCAGTACTTC.

This chain joins TRBV4-3 and TRBJ2-1, with 8 bases fitting TRBD2. Trimming took 4 bases from V and 15 from J; bases not matched to a gene: 11. Germline CDR1 reads LGHNA; CDR2 reads YSLEER. CDR3 length: 13 residues. The CDR3 reads CASSLTDSGVRFF. In DNA form, the CDR3 reads TGCGCCAGCAGCCTAACCGATAGCGGGGTCCGGTTCTTC.

This rearrangement joins TRBV5-1 to TRBJ2-1, with TRBD2 as a possible D gene (5 bases). V lost 4 bases and J 9 bases, leaving 23 bases between the germline ends. CDR3 size: 16 residues. Germline values: CDR1 SGHRS, CDR2 YFSETQ. The CDR3 sequence: CASSQVFGSGFSEQFF. CDR3 in DNA: TGCGCCAGCAGCCAAGTTTTTGGGAGTGGGTTTTCTGAGCAGTTCTTC.

This clone is a singleton in its sample. The chain has TRBV3-1 (or the pseudogene TRBV3-2) and TRBJ2-1, with 14 bases aligning to TRBD2. The ends lost 3 bases at V and 9 bases at J; junction bases unmatched: 4. The germline V gene has CDR1 LGHDT and CDR2 YNNKEL (reference sequence). CDR3 length equals 15 residues. CDR3 DNA sequence: TGTGCCAGCAGCCAGACTAGCGGGGGGGCCACTGAGCAGTTCTTC. Translated: CASSQTSGGATEQFF.

This chain links TRBV9 with TRBJ2-1; 10 nucleotides match TRBD2. V shed 6 bases, J shed 8 bases, and the junction held 11 bases outside the gene matches. The germline CDR1 and CDR2 sequences are SGDLS and YYNGEE. This CDR3 is built from 15 residues. The CDR3 spells CASTWGLAGADEQFF. The DNA of the CDR3 is TGTGCCAGCACCTGGGGGCTAGCGGGGGCCGATGAGCAGTTCTTC.

The rearrangement uses TRBV2 and TRBJ2-1; tentative D call: TRBD1 (6 bases). CDR1 is SNHLY and CDR2 is FYNNEI in the germline V gene. Trimming pared 4 bases from V and 9 bases from J, leaving 16 bases between. There are 14 residues in the CDR3. The CDR3 region is CASSVGGRGGEQFF. CDR3 bases: TGTGCCAGCAGTGTAGGGGGTAGGGGCGGTGAGCAGTTCTTC.

V and J are TRBV6-5 and TRBJ1-2; D is unresolved. Looked up from germline, CDR1 is MNHEY and CDR2 is SVGAGI. V shed 10 bases and J shed 8 bases, with 14 bases lying between them. CDR3 length equals 11 residues. This CDR3 reads CATRAPVGYTF. The CDR3 bases are TGTGCCACGCGGGCCCCAGTCGGCTACACCTTC.

The gene calls are TRBV7-8 and TRBJ2-5; 7 nucleotides align to TRBD1. Germline loops: CDR1 SGHVS, CDR2 FQNEAQ. The V segment lost 5 bases and the J segment 4 bases; nucleotides outside the gene matches: 13. This CDR3 has 16 residues. This CDR3 is CASSPQGFRIGETQYF. Here the CDR3 DNA reads TGTGCCAGCAGCCCACAGGGGTTCAGGATAGGAGAGACCCAGTACTTC.

V and J are TRBV5-5 and TRBJ2-1; D ambiguous. This CDR3 region has 11 residues. V gave up 6 bases and J gave up 3 bases, with 4 bases separating them. Looked up from germline, CDR1 is SGHKS and CDR2 is YYEKEE (reference sequence). The CDR3 DNA sequence: TGTGCCAGCAAACTCTACAATGAGCAGTTCTTC. Its protein is CASKLYNEQFF.

The rearrangement uses TRBV6-6 and TRBJ2-1; TRBD2 agrees at 9 bases. The V gene end was trimmed by 5 bases and the J gene end by 7 bases; junction bases not matched to a gene: 9. The CDR3 sequence is 15 residues long. CDR1 MNHNY and CDR2 SVGAGI come from the germline V gene (reference sequence). CDR3 DNA sequence: TGTGCCAGCAGTGGCGGGGGGGTTTTTGGGAATGAGCAGTTCTTC. The encoded protein is CASSGGGVFGNEQFF.

The genes are TRBV6-5 and TRBJ1-1; 7 positions match TRBD1. Germline V gene lookup returns CDR1 MNHEY and CDR2 SVGAGI. V shed 6 bases and J 4 bases; nucleotides not matched to a gene: 8. The CDR3 consists of 14 residues. The CDR3 region has the DNA TGTGCCAGCAGGGACACAGGGGAATCCACTGAAGCTTTCTTT. This codes for CASRDTGESTEAFF.

This chain links TRBV2 with TRBJ1-2, with D maybe TRBD1 (6 bases). Per the germline V gene, CDR1 is SNHLY and CDR2 is FYNNEI. The length of the CDR3 is 13 residues. Trimming cost V 7 bases and J 4 bases, with 13 bases left between them. The CDR3 protein is CASKYREPYGYTF. The CDR3, as DNA: TGTGCCAGCAAGTACAGGGAGCCCTATGGCTACACCTTC.

The chain is built from TRBV6-1 and TRBJ1-5; possible D gene TRBD1, 5 bases. CDR1 is MNHNS and CDR2 is SASEGT in the germline V gene. The CDR3 extends over 14 amino acids. The germline V and J ends were trimmed by 3 bases and 6 bases, with 12 bases remaining between them. CDR3 loop: CASSDPGGVQPQHF. The CDR3 DNA is TGTGCCAGCAGTGACCCGGGGGGAGTTCAGCCCCAGCATTTT.

The CDR3 DNA follows: TGTGCCAGCAGCCCTGACAGGGGGTCAGAACTAAGCAATCAGCCCCAGCATTTT. It codes for CASSPDRGSELSNQPQHF. The V and J genes are TRBV5-6 and TRBJ1-5; 9 bases are shared with TRBD1. This CDR3 spans 18 amino acids. Germline V CDR1 and CDR2: SGHDT, YYEEEE. J lost 1 base, V lost 4 bases, and 12 bases had no gene match.